This TCR beta chain is drawn from a study of blood T cell repertoires in COVID-19. In this sample, this clone turned up once. Trimming removed 5 bases from V and 3 bases from J, with 10 bases in between. The CDR3 contains 12 residues. Germline V gene data show CDR1 as SQVTM and CDR2 as ANQGSEA. The protocol was immunoSEQ multiplex PCR, while the TCRdb copy is restricted to in-frame clones and leaves out a portion. Among around 130,000 clones listed, around 89% were seen once. This TCR was recovered from an older man with active or convalescent COVID-19. Sequenced sample: peripheral blood. The chain uses TRBV29-1 and TRBJ1-1; D is uncertain. The DNA for the CDR3 is TGCAGCGTTAGGAGGTCGGACACTGAAGCTTTCTTT. Translating it yields CSVRRSDTEAFF.